The 5 T cell receptor beta chains below come from one sample, sequenced in a study of T cell clones after liver transplantation. Profiling relied on immunoSEQ multiplex PCR, and the TCRdb table lists in-frame clones only, not all of them. The sample yields nearly 55,000 clones, roughly 83% seen once. The sequencing used CD4+ T cells from blood, collected before liver transplant. Receptors originate from a human donor who received a liver transplant.

V gene TRBV7-2 combines with J gene TRBJ1-3; D gene uncertain. CDR1 and CDR2 (germline): SGHTA, FQGNSA. This CDR3 contains 11 residues. The V end was cut by 3 bases, the J end by 14 bases, with 11 bases between. The CDR3 loop is CASSFQRVLYF. The CDR3 DNA reads TGTGCCAGCAGCTTTCAGCGGGTCCTATATTTT.

This CDR3 reads CASRRDTGSTNEKLFF. In nucleotides, the CDR3 is TGTGCCAGCAGGAGGGACACTGGATCAACTAATGAAAAACTGTTTTTT. The rearrangement joins TRBV11-2 to TRBJ1-4, with D possibly matching TRBD1 (6 bases). V was shortened by 6 bases and J by 0 bases, with 14 bases between the two germline ends. The V gene's germline CDR1 is SGHAT and CDR2 FQNNGV. The CDR3 is made up of 16 amino acids.

V usage is TRBV28 and J usage is TRBJ1-3; TRBD1 is a possible D gene (6 bases). The CDR3 is made up of 17 amino acids. The germline V and J ends were trimmed by 8 bases and 4 bases, with 24 bases remaining between them. In germline, CDR1 is MDHEN, CDR2 SYDVKM. In DNA form, the CDR3 reads TGTGCCAGCGAGGGGGGCCCGGGGAATCTTAGAGGAAACACCATATATTTT. This gives the protein CASEGGPGNLRGNTIYF.

The chain employs TRBV7-9 and TRBJ1-6, with D perhaps matching TRBD1 (5 bases). V was shortened by 5 bases and J by 5 bases, with 7 bases between the two germline ends. Germline loops: CDR1 SEHNR, CDR2 FQNEAQ (reference sequence). This CDR3 has 13 residues. In nucleotides, the CDR3 is TGTGCCAGCAGCCCACAGGATAATTCACCCCTCCACTTT. Encoded protein: CASSPQDNSPLHF.

The chain is built from TRBV7-7 and TRBJ2-2, with a weak D call TRBD1 (6 bases). Trimming cost V 5 bases and J 4 bases, with 14 bases left between them. Per germline, CDR1 SSHAT and CDR2 FNYEAQ (reference sequence). CDR3 size: 15 residues. The CDR3 DNA is TGTGCCAGCAGCCGGGATCCACAGGGCACCGGGGAGCTGTTTTTT. It encodes CASSRDPQGTGELFF.